The 20 T cell receptor beta chains in this list originate from one sample, sequenced in a study of identifying expanded T cells in peripheral blood. Using immunoSEQ multiplex PCR, the repertoire was profiled, and TCRdb retains in-frame clones only, with some absent. The table includes around 94,000 clones, 70% to 90% detected once. Sample: blood. These TCRs come from a person aged 18 to 75 in good health.

The chain combines TRBV5-4 with TRBJ1-1; D is possibly TRBD1 (5 bases). The germline CDR1 and CDR2 sequences are SGHNT and YYREEE (reference sequence). This CDR3 contains 14 residues. Trimming shortened V by 1 base and J by 3 bases, and 10 bases separated the two germline ends. This CDR3 reads CASSLTGRYTEAFF. CDR3 in DNA: TGTGCCAGCAGCTTGACGGGGCGGTACACTGAAGCTTTCTTT.

The rearrangement joins TRBV18 to TRBJ2-3; no clear D. The CDR3 spans 12 residues. Trimming removed 5 bases from V and 5 bases from J, with 8 bases in between. Germline CDR1 reads KGHSH; CDR2 reads LQKENI. The CDR3 sequence: CASSSTQDTQYF. The CDR3, as DNA: TGTGCCAGCTCATCGACCCAAGATACGCAGTATTTT.

This clone is a singleton in its sample. The gene calls are TRBV14 and TRBJ2-1; 13 nucleotides match TRBD2. Germline values: CDR1 SGHDN, CDR2 FVKESK. V was pared by 1 base and J by 9 bases, with 6 bases of the junction left unmatched. The CDR3 runs to 16 residues. CDR3 in amino acids: CASSQGLAGGWVEQFF. CDR3 bases: TGTGCCAGCAGCCAAGGACTAGCGGGAGGATGGGTTGAGCAGTTCTTC.

CDR3 nucleotide sequence: TGTGCCAGTAGTAGCTCCCGGAGAGGGAGCAATCAGCCCCAGCATTTT. Translated: CASSSSRRGSNQPQHF. The chain couples TRBV19 to TRBJ1-5; D unclear. Trimming removed 4 bases from V and 1 base from J, with 14 bases in between. Germline CDR1 reads LNHDA; CDR2 reads SQIVND (reference sequence). This CDR3 region has 16 residues. The whole variable domain, filled in from reference TRBV19 and TRBJ1-5, reads DGGITQSPKYLFRKEGQNVTLSCEQNLNHDAMYWYRQDPGQGLRLIYYSQIVNDFQKGDIAEGYSVSREKKESFPLTVTSAQKNPTAFYLCASSSSRRGSNQPQHFGDGTRLSIL.

V gene TRBV11-3 combines with J gene TRBJ1-2; D is possibly TRBD1 (6 bases). Trimming took off 3 bases at V and 6 bases at J, with 11 bases between the two ends. The CDR3 consists of 13 residues. Germline assignment: CDR1 SGHNT and CDR2 YENEEA. This CDR3 reads CASSFRQGNGYTF. As DNA, the CDR3 is TGTGCCAGCAGCTTTCGTCAGGGGAATGGCTACACCTTC.

The CDR3 bases are TGCGCCAGCAGTTCCGGAACTAGCGGGAGGGCCTACGGCACAGATACGCAGTATTTT. It specifies CASSSGTSGRAYGTDTQYF. The rearrangement links TRBV5-1 to TRBJ2-3; 13 nucleotides align to TRBD2. J lost 1 base, V lost 5 bases, and 13 bases had no gene match. This CDR3 is 19 amino acids long. CDR1 and CDR2 (germline): SGHRS, YFSETQ.

Notes on this clone: Other DNA sequences in this specimen translate into the identical CDR3. This chain links TRBV4-3 with TRBJ1-1, with D unresolved. The V gene lost 0 bases and the J gene lost 0 bases, with 5 bases spanning the gap. The length of the CDR3 is 14 residues. CDR1 and CDR2 from the germline V gene are LGHNA and YSLEER. The CDR3 nucleotides read TGCGCCAGCAGCCAAGATTTGTTGAACACTGAAGCTTTCTTT. It translates to CASSQDLLNTEAFF.

This clone came up once. The V and J genes are TRBV10-3 and TRBJ2-1; no definite D call. V was clipped by 1 base and J by 6 bases, with 16 bases between them. The CDR3 is 16 amino acids. The germline CDR1 and CDR2 sequences are ENHRY and SYGVKD. The CDR3 region has the DNA TGTGCCATCAGTGAGTACGGACCCAGACTTACCAATGAGCAGTTCTTC. Translated, it gives CAISEYGPRLTNEQFF.

The chain joins TRBV6-5 to TRBJ1-5, with unresolved D. Trimming took 5 bases from V and 0 from J, leaving 8 bases between them. This CDR3 comprises 14 residues. CDR1 is MNHEY, CDR2 SVGAGI, per germline. CDR3 nucleotides: TGTGCCAGCAGTCCCCGGCTTAGCAATCAGCCCCAGCATTTT. This sequence encodes CASSPRLSNQPQHF.

This clone was detected once. CDR3 in DNA: TGCGAATGCCCACTAGGACTTATTCTCTACAATGAGCAGTTCTTC. Residues: CECPLGLILYNEQFF. This chain links TRBV5-1 with TRBJ2-1, with a possible D match to TRBD2 (5 bases). Germline V CDR1 and CDR2: SGHRS, YFSETQ. The CDR3 contains 15 residues.

The CDR3 reads CASSYRAGVYEQFF. As DNA, the CDR3 is TGTGCCAGCAGTTACAGAGCGGGAGTTTATGAGCAGTTCTTC. This chain links TRBV27 with TRBJ2-1, with TRBD2 matching 8 bases. The CDR3 totals 14 residues. The germline CDR1 and CDR2 sequences are MNHEY and SMNVEV (reference sequence). Trimming removed 4 bases from V and 8 bases from J; junction bases left unmatched: 7.

The rearrangement joins TRBV9 to TRBJ1-1; TRBD1 might be the D (5 bases). Germline V gene sequence: CDR1 SGDLS, CDR2 YYNGEE. V dropped 0 bases and J dropped 1 base, with 10 bases sitting between them. The CDR3 contains 15 residues. DNA of the CDR3: TGTGCCAGCAGCGTAGAGGTCGGACAGAACACTGAAGCTTTCTTT. It is translated as CASSVEVGQNTEAFF.

The chain links TRBV5-8 to TRBJ1-1; D not resolved. V was shortened by 7 bases and J by 6 bases, with 16 bases between the two germline ends. Germline loops: CDR1 SGHTS, CDR2 YDEGEE. The CDR3 runs to 13 residues. The CDR3 loop reads CASQARRLAEAFF. CDR3 bases: TGTGCCAGCCAGGCCCGGCGTCTTGCTGAAGCTTTCTTT.

The chain has TRBV18 and TRBJ2-1, with a tentative D call TRBD1 (5 bases). Germline V gene sequence: CDR1 KGHSH, CDR2 LQKENI. This CDR3 is 14 amino acids long. V lost 3 bases and J lost 9, with 15 bases in between. CDR3 amino acids: CASSPNNRQTEQFF. CDR3 nucleotides: TGTGCCAGCTCACCGAATAATCGACAGACTGAGCAGTTCTTC.

The genes are TRBV5-1 and TRBJ2-7, with D maybe TRBD1 (5 bases). Germline V gene data show CDR1 as SGHRS and CDR2 as YFSETQ. Trimming removed 3 bases at V and 3 bases at J, with 7 bases between. The CDR3 is 12 amino acids. The CDR3 loop reads CASSSDSYEQYF. The CDR3 nucleotides read TGCGCCAGCAGCTCAGACAGCTACGAGCAGTACTTC.

V and J are TRBV6-1 and TRBJ2-3; TRBD2 is a possible D gene (5 bases). The V and J ends lost 3 bases and 2 bases respectively, with 15 bases between them. Germline V gene lookup returns CDR1 MNHNS and CDR2 SASEGT. There are 16 residues in the CDR3. Here the CDR3 reads CASSDPGYSVTDTQYF. The CDR3 nucleotides are TGTGCCAGCAGTGACCCGGGATATAGCGTCACAGATACGCAGTATTTT.

The chain uses TRBV6-1 and TRBJ1-3; 7 positions match TRBD1. The CDR3 consists of 16 residues. The germline gives CDR1 MNHNS, CDR2 SASEGT. Trimming took 1 base from V and 4 from J; bases not matched to a gene: 7. Written as DNA, the CDR3 is TGTGCCAGCAGTGAAGTAATGCAGGGGGAGGGAAACACCATATATTTT. Translating gives CASSEVMQGEGNTIYF.

This clone was seen only a few times. This chain uses TRBV5-1 with TRBJ1-1; 8 bases map to TRBD1. In germline, CDR1 is SGHRS, CDR2 YFSETQ. Germline trimming cut 5 bases from V and 8 bases from J; bases unmatched to any gene: 11. This CDR3 spans 14 amino acids. CDR3 protein: CASRSGTGGAEAFF. DNA for the CDR3: TGCGCCAGCAGATCCGGGACAGGAGGGGCCGAAGCTTTCTTT.

The chain links TRBV28 to TRBJ1-1, with 11 bases fitting TRBD1. The V gene's germline CDR1 is MDHEN and CDR2 SYDVKM. The V segment lost 6 bases and the J segment 7 bases; nucleotides outside the gene matches: 4. This CDR3 contains 13 residues. The CDR3 region has the DNA TGTGCCAGCAGGGGACAGGGGGGGGTTGAAGCTTTCTTT. It translates to CASRGQGGVEAFF.

V and J are TRBV25-1 and TRBJ1-5, with TRBD1 as a possible D gene (5 bases). Germline CDR1 and CDR2: MGHDK and SYGVNS. V shed 5 bases and J shed 11 bases, with 16 bases lying between them. This CDR3 spans 13 amino acids. CDR3: CASSPWGDGAQHF. The CDR3 nucleotides read TGTGCCAGCAGTCCCTGGGGGGATGGGGCCCAGCATTTT.